This record looks at one T cell receptor (beta chain) sequence and its context. No antigen is known for it. The data were taken from a study of T cells after yellow fever vaccination. General study points: Post-booster reappearance was seen for most primary-vaccination clones (roughly 97% CD4, around 88% CD8). The presence of abundant clonotypes contaminating from the bulk population was possible in FACS-sorted repertoires. Of the clonotypes, a small share occurred in both CD4 and CD8 compartments. Peak timing came faster in the weaker secondary response, day 5 versus 15.

TCRdb fed the 5' RACE reads into MiXCR, producing one record per CDR3 protein. The data contain about 340,000 distinct CDR3 sequences, roughly an eighth of them singletons. Trimming stripped 10 bases from V and 5 bases from J, with 17 bases between. CDR3 length: 13 residues. Per germline, CDR1 MNHNS and CDR2 SASEGT. The rearrangement uses TRBV6-1 and TRBJ2-5; D assignment may be TRBD1 or TRBD2 (7 bases each). This TCR derives from a man aged 18-30 years who received the YFV17D yellow fever vaccine. The sequencing used CD4+ T cells sorted from PBMCs, collected 15 days after the yellow fever booster vaccination. CDR3 DNA sequence: TGTGCCACCAGGGGGGGGAACACGGAGACCCAGTACTTC. Its protein product is CATRGGNTETQYF.